The rows below give T cell receptor beta chains drawn from one sample of a study of T cells in Graves' hyperthyroidism and ophthalmopathy. MiXCR was run by TCRdb on the multiplex PCR reads, yielding one entry per CDR3 protein. This table holds almost 600,000 distinct CDR3 sequences, roughly 50% found once. Sequencing input: peripheral blood or thyroid tissue (not recorded which). These receptors came from a woman aged 18-35 years with Graves' hyperthyroidism. Each CDR3 is given with its conserved first and last residue. The order of the fields is J gene, D gene, V gene, clone size, CDR3 protein, CDR3 DNA. D genes are given only for firm matches. Some rows have no size entry. The others give once, few or many, or a class for an expanded clone.

TRBJ2-7 TRBD2 TRBV20-1 . CSPHTGLAGGEQYF TGCAGTCCCCACACGGGACTAGCGGGAGGCGAGCAGTACTTC
TRBJ2-7 . TRBV12-3/TRBV12-4 . CAGSLRTGSYEQYF TGTGCCGGCAGCCTTAGGACGGGCTCCTACGAGCAGTACTTC
TRBJ1-1 . TRBV12-3/TRBV12-4 many CASSTRTEVGEAFF TGTGCCAGCAGTACCCGGACAGAGGTTGGGGAAGCTTTCTTT
TRBJ2-1 . TRBV7-2 . CASNPGGSSSYNEQFF TGTGCCAGCAACCCGGGTGGCAGTAGCTCCTACAATGAGCAGTTCTTC
TRBJ2-7 . TRBV7-9 . CASSLGGEADEQYF TGTGCCAGCAGCTTAGGGGGAGAAGCTGACGAGCAGTACTTC
TRBJ1-5 . TRBV2 many CASSVDRNQPQHF TGTGCCAGCAGTGTTGACAGGAATCAGCCCCAGCATTTT
TRBJ2-5 TRBD2 TRBV7-9 many CASSSALLADQETQYF TGTGCCAGCAGCTCGGCCCTACTAGCGGACCAAGAGACCCAGTACTTC
TRBJ1-2 . TRBV6-1 . CASRRTSAMGYTF TGTGCCAGCAGAAGGACGAGTGCCATGGGATACACCTTC
TRBJ2-5 TRBD1 TRBV12-3/TRBV12-4 many CASSRTGGFQETQYF TGTGCCAGCAGTAGGACAGGGGGCTTCCAAGAGACCCAGTACTTC
TRBJ2-5 TRBD2 TRBV2 . CASRDLAGGQETQYF TGTGCCAGCAGAGACTTAGCGGGAGGGCAAGAGACCCAGTACTTC
TRBJ1-1 . TRBV9 many CASSVETNTEAFF TGTGCCAGCAGCGTAGAAACGAACACTGAAGCTTTCTTT
TRBJ1-1 . TRBV7-9 . CASSLVWGKSMNTEAFF TGTGCCAGCAGCTTAGTTTGGGGCAAATCGATGAACACTGAAGCTTTCTTT
TRBJ2-3 TRBD2 TRBV7-9 . CASSSHGLADTYTQYF TGTGCCAGCAGTTCGCACGGACTAGCGGACACATATACGCAGTATTTT
TRBJ2-5 TRBD1 TRBV7-9 . CASSLGGQGAGETQYF TGTGCCAGCAGCTTAGGCGGTCAGGGGGCAGGGGAGACCCAGTACTTC
TRBJ2-5 TRBD2 TRBV10-3 . CAISDLRGGIQETQYF TGTGCCATCAGTGATCTCCGGGGGGGCATACAAGAGACCCAGTACTTC
TRBJ2-5 TRBD1 TRBV20-1 . CSASFRGRGETQYF TGCAGTGCTAGTTTCAGGGGGCGCGGAGAGACCCAGTACTTC
TRBJ2-1 . TRBV7-2 few CASSLAVQYNEQFF TGTGCCAGCAGCTTAGCTGTACAGTACAATGAGCAGTTCTTC
TRBJ1-1 TRBD1 TRBV7-8 . CASSAAGTAKNTEAFF TGTGCCAGCAGCGCCGCCGGGACAGCTAAGAACACTGAAGCTTTCTTT
TRBJ2-7 TRBD2 TRBV7-2 few CASSFSGRAYEQYF TGTGCCAGCAGTTTTAGCGGGAGGGCTTACGAGCAGTACTTC
TRBJ2-1 . TRBV7-8 . CASSLDLTVGLNEQFF TGTGCCAGCAGCTTAGACCTAACGGTAGGCCTTAATGAGCAGTTCTTC
TRBJ1-5 . TRBV27 many CASSHAGQPQHF TGTGCCAGCAGTCATGCCGGTCAGCCCCAGCATTTT
TRBJ1-1 . TRBV5-1 many CASSLSNRDTEAFF TGCGCCAGCAGCTTGAGTAACAGGGACACTGAAGCTTTCTTT